Below, 28 T cell receptor beta chains from the same sample are listed, as sequenced in a study of identical twins. TCRdb re-called the 5' RACE reads with MiXCR, one entry per CDR3 protein. The data contain about 500,000 distinct CDR3 sequences, approximately 15% of them singletons. These data were also reused for a study on yellow fever vaccine responses in identical twins.

The sequenced material came from CD4+ T cells sorted from blood. The receptors originated from a woman between 18 and 30 years old in good health.

This clonotype was picked up a small number of times. The J gene is TRBJ1-5, the V gene TRBV7-2, with 8 bases lining up with TRBD1. Germline values: CDR1 SGHTA, CDR2 FQGNSA. Trimming took 5 bases from V and 7 from J; bases not matched to a gene: 7. The CDR3 is 14 residues long. CDR3 residues: CASSRDRHGQPQHF. CDR3 nucleotides: TGTGCCAGCAGCCGGGACAGGCATGGACAGCCCCAGCATTTT. The full variable domain, rest sourced from reference TRBV7-2 and TRBJ1-5, is GAGVSQSPSNKVTEKGKDVELRCDPISGHTALYWYRQSLGQGLEFLIYFQGNSAPDKSGLPSDRFSAERTGGSVSTLTIQRTQQEDSAVYLCASSRDRHGQPQHFGDGTRLSIL.

The chain uses TRBV25-1 and TRBJ2-6; 8 bases fit TRBD1. The CDR3 runs 18 residues. In germline, CDR1 is MGHDK, CDR2 SYGVNS. The ends lost 8 bases at V and 0 bases at J; junction bases unmatched: 12. The CDR3 spells CASVNLRDRSSGANVLTF. The CDR3 DNA follows: TGTGCCAGCGTAAACCTTCGGGACAGGAGCTCTGGGGCCAACGTCCTGACTTTC.

In DNA, the CDR3 is TGCAGCGTTGACCTAGCGGTCCTGGGAGAGCAGTACTTC. Translated, it gives CSVDLAVLGEQYF. V is TRBV29-1 and J is TRBJ2-7, with 7 bases lining up with TRBD2. CDR1 is SQVTM and CDR2 is ANQGSEA in the germline V gene. V trimming: 3 bases; J trimming: 7 bases; junction bases outside the gene matches: 9. CDR3 length equals 13 residues.

This clonotype was counted a few times. The chain links TRBV2 to TRBJ2-5; maybe TRBD2 (6 bases). Trimming cost V 5 bases and J 7 bases, with 17 bases left between them. Germline V lookup: CDR1 SNHLY, CDR2 FYNNEI. The CDR3 runs to 14 residues. The CDR3 region is CASSIRGTGGTQYF. DNA of the CDR3: TGTGCCAGCAGTATACGGGGGACGGGCGGGACCCAGTACTTC. Using reference TRBV2 and TRBJ2-5 for the parts outside the CDR3, the full variable domain is EPEVTQTPSHQVTQMGQEVILRCVPISNHLYFYWYRQILGQKVEFLVSFYNNEISEKSEIFDDQFSVERPDGSNFTLKIRSTKLEDSAMYFCASSIRGTGGTQYFGPGTRLLVL.

V usage is TRBV20-1 and J usage is TRBJ2-1, with 9 bases lining up with TRBD1. The CDR3 length is 14 residues. The J segment lost 8 bases and the V segment lost 4 bases, leaving 9 bases of the junction unmatched. The V gene's germline CDR1 is DFQATT and CDR2 SNEGSKA (reference sequence). CDR3 amino acids: CSAKGQGFYYEQFF. CDR3 nucleotide sequence: TGCAGTGCTAAGGGACAGGGTTTTTACTATGAGCAGTTCTTC.

The gene calls are TRBV7-9 and TRBJ1-6; 8 nucleotides agree with TRBD1. Germline CDR1 and CDR2: SEHNR and FQNEAQ (reference sequence). The CDR3 extends over 16 amino acids. The V and J ends lost 5 bases and 4 bases, in that order; junction bases with no gene match: 7. The CDR3 is CASSPTQGAYNSPLHF. The CDR3 coding sequence is TGTGCCAGCAGCCCAACCCAGGGGGCTTATAATTCACCCCTCCACTTT.

The V gene is TRBV5-6, the J gene TRBJ2-7; 7 nucleotides align to TRBD2. The ends lost 9 bases at V and 3 bases at J; junction bases unmatched: 15. Per the germline V gene, CDR1 is SGHDT and CDR2 is YYEEEE. CDR3 length: 15 residues. CDR3 coding DNA: TGTGCCACACACAAATCGACTAGCCTTGTCTACGAGCAGTACTTC. This encodes CATHKSTSLVYEQYF.

This clonotype was counted many times. The chain links TRBV5-1 to TRBJ2-1; 7 bases line up with TRBD1. In germline, CDR1 is SGHRS, CDR2 YFSETQ. The CDR3 has 15 amino acids. V lost 1 base to trimming and J lost 5 bases; unmatched junction nucleotides: 6. Here the CDR3 reads CASSLLTGTNNEQFF. The CDR3 DNA reads as TGCGCCAGCAGCTTGCTGACAGGGACCAACAATGAGCAGTTCTTC.

The table lists this clonotype with many counts. The J gene is TRBJ2-1, the V gene TRBV6-2 or TRBV6-3; D is unclear. Germline CDR1 reads MNHEY; CDR2 reads SVGEGT. V lost 2 bases and J lost 8, with 7 bases in between. This CDR3 has 12 residues. The CDR3: CASSYRGDEQFF. In DNA form, the CDR3 reads TGTGCCAGCAGTTACCGTGGGGATGAGCAGTTCTTC.

The rearrangement links TRBV5-1 to TRBJ2-5; 7 bases fit TRBD1. V was clipped by 0 bases and J by 7 bases; unmatched bases: 3. This CDR3 region has 13 residues. Germline lookup yields CDR1 SGHRS and CDR2 YFSETQ. In DNA form, the CDR3 reads TGCGCCAGCAGCTTGGACAGGGGATGGACCCAGTACTTC. Its translation: CASSLDRGWTQYF.

This clonotype was counted a few times. The genes are TRBV5-1 and TRBJ2-5; D is ambiguous. The CDR3 totals 15 residues. Per germline, CDR1 SGHRS and CDR2 YFSETQ. V was pared by 0 bases and J by 1 base, with 10 bases between. The CDR3 region is CASSLVSGSQETQYF. CDR3 coding DNA: TGCGCCAGCAGCTTGGTGTCGGGCAGCCAAGAGACCCAGTACTTC. The variable domain in full, completed from reference TRBV5-1 and TRBJ2-5, reads KAGVTQTPRYLIKTRGQQVTLSCSPISGHRSVSWYQQTPGQGLQFLFEYFSETQRNKGNFPGRFSGRQFSNSRSEMNVSTLELGDSALYLCASSLVSGSQETQYFGPGTRLLVL.

V usage is TRBV20-1 and J usage is TRBJ2-1, with a weak D call TRBD2 (7 bases). Germline CDR1 is DFQATT and CDR2 is SNEGSKA (reference sequence). The CDR3 loop spans 14 amino acids. The V gene lost 0 bases and the J gene lost 9 bases, with 15 bases spanning the gap. CDR3 amino acids: CSARDLGGRAEQFF. The CDR3 DNA reads as TGCAGTGCTAGAGATCTCGGGGGGCGGGCTGAGCAGTTCTTC.

The table lists this clonotype with many counts. V and J are TRBV29-1 and TRBJ2-3, with D perhaps TRBD2 (5 bases). Germline-derived CDR1 and CDR2 are SQVTM and ANQGSEA. V gave up 6 bases and J gave up 9 bases, with 13 bases separating them. The CDR3 contains 11 residues. The CDR3 here is CSVSVAPTQYF. As DNA, the CDR3 is TGCAGCGTCTCGGTAGCGCCCACGCAGTATTTT.

This clonotype appeared a few times. V usage is TRBV5-1 and J usage is TRBJ2-1; D may be TRBD1 or TRBD2 (5 bases each). CDR3 size: 12 residues. The V end lost 7 bases, the J end lost 8 bases, and 13 bases lay between the germline ends. Germline V gene data show CDR1 as SGHRS and CDR2 as YFSETQ. This CDR3 reads CASLGVGDEQFF. The CDR3 region has the DNA TGCGCCAGCTTGGGGGTGGGCGATGAGCAGTTCTTC.

At least ten counts were recorded for this clonotype. This chain joins TRBV5-1 and TRBJ2-1; possibly TRBD1 for D (6 bases). This CDR3 is built from 16 residues. CDR1 is SGHRS and CDR2 is YFSETQ in the germline V gene. Trimming pared 4 bases from V and 5 bases from J, leaving 19 bases between. The CDR3 bases are TGCGCCAGCAGCAGTAAGGACAGAGAATTTGACAATGAGCAGTTCTTC. This codes for CASSSKDREFDNEQFF.

This clonotype was observed a handful of times. The chain recombines TRBV28 with TRBJ2-1, with D possibly TRBD1 on 5 matching bases. With 2 bases removed from V and 2 bases from J, the gap between germline ends came to 7 bases. Germline loops: CDR1 MDHEN, CDR2 SYDVKM. The CDR3 is 14 residues long. CDR3 residues: CASSLPGTYNEQFF. CDR3 coding DNA: TGTGCCAGCAGTTTACCAGGGACCTACAATGAGCAGTTCTTC.

This clonotype has only a few counts. The chain joins TRBV20-1 to TRBJ2-7; 10 bases agree with TRBD2. Germline lookup yields CDR1 DFQATT and CDR2 SNEGSKA (reference sequence). Germline trimming cut 5 bases from V and 7 bases from J; bases unmatched to any gene: 8. The CDR3 consists of 13 residues. The CDR3 region is CSAFLAGAGEQYF. In nucleotides, the CDR3 is TGCAGTGCTTTTCTAGCGGGAGCGGGGGAGCAGTACTTC.

The rearrangement links TRBV4-3 to TRBJ2-7; 15 nucleotides match TRBD2. The CDR3 contains 16 residues. Losses at the gene ends were 1 base for V and 7 bases for J; bases not matched to a gene: 5. CDR1 is LGHNA, CDR2 YSLEER, per germline. The CDR3, as DNA: TGCGCCAGCAGCCAAGGGGGGGGACTAGCGGGAGGAGAGCAGTACTTC. Its protein product is CASSQGGGLAGGEQYF.

The table lists this clonotype with a few counts. The chain has TRBV2 and TRBJ1-1; D is unclear. V dropped 0 bases and J dropped 7 bases, with 3 bases sitting between them. Germline V gene sequence: CDR1 SNHLY, CDR2 FYNNEI. CDR3 length: 11 amino acids. CDR3 bases: TGTGCCAGCAGTGAAGCAGTTGAAGCTTTCTTT. This encodes CASSEAVEAFF.

This clonotype was observed many times. The rearrangement joins TRBV6-1 to TRBJ2-7; 9 bases fit TRBD1. J gave up 3 bases and V 6 bases, and 12 bases lay outside the gene matches. CDR1 and CDR2 (germline): MNHNS, SASEGT. CDR3 length: 16 amino acids. The CDR3 bases are TGTGCCAGCAGCGATCTTAAGGGACAGGGCCACTACGAGCAGTACTTC. This encodes CASSDLKGQGHYEQYF.

The rearrangement joins TRBV2 to TRBJ2-7, with D possibly being TRBD2 (7 bases). The CDR3 covers 15 residues. Trimming left V 4 bases short and J 2 bases short, with 15 bases between. CDR1 SNHLY and CDR2 FYNNEI come from the germline V gene. CDR3 sequence reads: CASSVLAGATYEQYF. CDR3 DNA sequence: TGTGCCAGCAGTGTTTTGGCGGGGGCCACCTACGAGCAGTACTTC.

There are many counts of this clonotype. The chain joins TRBV6-1 to TRBJ2-3; D may correspond to TRBD1 or TRBD2 (6 bases each). Trimming left V 4 bases short and J 0 bases short, with 11 bases between. This CDR3 has 15 residues. CDR1 is MNHNS, CDR2 SASEGT, per germline. The CDR3 loop reads CASSAPGASTDTQYF. The CDR3 DNA sequence: TGTGCCAGCAGTGCCCCGGGGGCTAGCACAGATACGCAGTATTTT.

This sequence joins TRBV27 and TRBJ2-7; possible D gene TRBD1, 8 bases. V was pared by 4 bases and J by 2 bases, with 21 bases between. CDR1 is MNHEY, CDR2 SMNVEV, per germline (reference sequence). The CDR3 loop spans 17 amino acids. The CDR3 is CASSSTNTGGGPYEQYF. CDR3 in DNA: TGTGCCAGCAGTTCGACCAATACAGGGGGAGGGCCCTACGAGCAGTACTTC.

The gene calls are TRBV2 and TRBJ1-2; D perhaps matches TRBD1 (5 bases). Germline V gene data show CDR1 as SNHLY and CDR2 as FYNNEI. Trimming removed 5 bases at V and 3 bases at J, with 13 bases between. The CDR3 runs 14 residues. CDR3 nucleotide sequence: TGTGCCAGCAGTAGGACACGACTCTACTATGGCTACACCTTC. Amino acid sequence: CASSRTRLYYGYTF.

In its sample, this clonotype was seen a few times. The J gene is TRBJ2-1, the V gene TRBV20-1, with 9 positions matching TRBD1. CDR3 length: 15 residues. Germline trimming cut 2 bases from V and 1 base from J; bases unmatched to any gene: 3. In germline, CDR1 is DFQATT, CDR2 SNEGSKA (reference sequence). The CDR3 DNA is TGCAGTGCTAGAAGACAGGGGGTTTCCTACAATGAGCAGTTCTTC. The encoded protein is CSARRQGVSYNEQFF.

In the case of this clonotype: A much bigger clone sits one base away, suggesting this may be a read error. The chain links TRBV4-3 to TRBJ1-1; weak D call: TRBD1 (6 bases). The germline V gene encodes CDR1 LGHNA and CDR2 YSLEER. This CDR3 is 14 amino acids long. V was trimmed by 4 bases and J by 1 base, leaving 10 bases between them. CDR3 loop: CASSPDRSNTEAFF. The CDR3 DNA reads TGCGCCAGCAGCCCGGACAGATCGAACACTGAAGCTTTCTTT.

This clonotype was seen only a few times. At one boundary the junction diverges from the germline segment, which might be a read error. J is TRBJ1-4 and V is TRBV20-1; possibly TRBD1 for D (5 bases). Germline V gene data show CDR1 as DFQATT and CDR2 as SNEGSKA (reference sequence). This CDR3 has 16 residues. The DNA for the CDR3 is TGCAGTGCCAGAGGACAAGTTGCCTCAACTAATGAAAAACTGTTTTTT. Amino acid sequence: CSARGQVASTNEKLFF.

This clonotype was observed a handful of times. The chain is built from TRBV2 and TRBJ2-2, with 7 nucleotides matching TRBD2. From germline, CDR1 is SNHLY and CDR2 FYNNEI. Germline trimming cut 4 bases from V and 6 bases from J; bases unmatched to any gene: 5. The CDR3 extends over 14 amino acids. CDR3 amino acids: CASSVGLVPGELFF. CDR3 bases: TGTGCCAGCAGTGTCGGACTAGTTCCCGGGGAGCTGTTTTTT.